This entry features one TCR beta chain sequence. Its antigen is unknown. This specimen comes from a study of cytomegalovirus exposure and HLA in healthy donors. At the level of the study: Within the Caucasian-associated ancestry cluster were approximately 77% of the roughly 360 genotyped donors.

The primer mix had 60 Vbeta and 13 Jbeta primers. In the original processing: In a later analysis, roughly 11 million of 83 million or so unique beta chains occurred in at least two donors. Profiled with immunoSEQ multiplex PCR; TCRdb holds only in-frame clones, not every one. That table gives V, J and clone size, and the DNA gave D and trimming. This table holds just over 150,000 clones, approximately 80% found once. While unrecorded immune exposures were likely, the donors were nominally healthy when sampled. V lost 7 bases and J lost 5, with 11 bases in between. This CDR3 spans 12 amino acids. Germline V gives CDR1 SQVTM, CDR2 ANQGSEA. Study outcomes and limitations: Cytomegalovirus status, reportedly, was diagnosed with high specificity and sensitivity by the classifier.

The sequenced sample consisted of PBMCs. The rearrangement uses TRBV29-1 and TRBJ1-4, with D maybe TRBD1 (5 bases). The receptor comes from a man in his fifties or sixties in good health and CMV-seropositive. CDR3 DNA: TGCAGCGCTATAGGGGCAAATGAAAAACTGTTTTTT. This sequence encodes CSAIGANEKLFF.